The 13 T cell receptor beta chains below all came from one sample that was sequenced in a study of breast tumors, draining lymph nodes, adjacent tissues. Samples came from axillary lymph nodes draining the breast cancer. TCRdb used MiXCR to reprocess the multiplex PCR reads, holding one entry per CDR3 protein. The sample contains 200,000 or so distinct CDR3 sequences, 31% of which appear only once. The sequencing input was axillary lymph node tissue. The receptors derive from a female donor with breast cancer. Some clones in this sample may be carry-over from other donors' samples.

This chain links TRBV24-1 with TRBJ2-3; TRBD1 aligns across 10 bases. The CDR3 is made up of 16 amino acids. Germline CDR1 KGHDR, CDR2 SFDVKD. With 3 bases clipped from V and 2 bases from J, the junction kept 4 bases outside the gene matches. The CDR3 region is CATSDPGTGATDTQYF. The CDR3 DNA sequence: TGTGCCACCAGTGATCCCGGGACAGGGGCCACAGATACGCAGTATTTT.

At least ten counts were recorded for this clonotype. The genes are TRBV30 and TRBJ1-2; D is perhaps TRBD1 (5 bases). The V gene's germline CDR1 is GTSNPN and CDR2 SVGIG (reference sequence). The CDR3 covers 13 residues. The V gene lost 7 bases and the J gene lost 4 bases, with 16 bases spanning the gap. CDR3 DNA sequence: TGTGCCTTTAGGGCAGGGAGAGGCTATGGCTACACCTTC. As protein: CAFRAGRGYGYTF. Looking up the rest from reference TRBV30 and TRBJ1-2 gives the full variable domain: SQTIHQWPATLVQPVGSPLSLECTVEGTSNPNLYWYRQAAGRGLQLLFYSVGIGQISSEVPQNLSASRPQDRQFILSSKKLLLSDSGFYLCAFRAGRGYGYTFGSGTRLTVV.

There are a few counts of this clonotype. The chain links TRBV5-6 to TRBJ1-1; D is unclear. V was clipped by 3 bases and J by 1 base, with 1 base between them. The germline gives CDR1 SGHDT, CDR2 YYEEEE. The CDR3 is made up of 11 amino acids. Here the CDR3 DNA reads TGTGCCAGCAGCTCGAACACTGAAGCTTTCTTT. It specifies CASSSNTEAFF.

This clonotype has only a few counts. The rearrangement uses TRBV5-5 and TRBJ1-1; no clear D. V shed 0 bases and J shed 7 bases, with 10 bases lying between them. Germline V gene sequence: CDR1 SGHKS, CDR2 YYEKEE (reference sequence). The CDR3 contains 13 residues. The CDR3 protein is CASSLGRLIEAFF. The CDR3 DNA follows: TGTGCCAGCAGCTTGGGGCGGCTGATTGAAGCTTTCTTT.

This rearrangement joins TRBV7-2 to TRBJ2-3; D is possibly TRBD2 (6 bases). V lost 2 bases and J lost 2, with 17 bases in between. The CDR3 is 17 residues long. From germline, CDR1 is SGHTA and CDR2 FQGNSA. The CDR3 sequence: CASSLSWDWRDTDTQYF. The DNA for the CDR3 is TGTGCCAGCAGCTTATCCTGGGACTGGCGGGACACAGATACGCAGTATTTT.

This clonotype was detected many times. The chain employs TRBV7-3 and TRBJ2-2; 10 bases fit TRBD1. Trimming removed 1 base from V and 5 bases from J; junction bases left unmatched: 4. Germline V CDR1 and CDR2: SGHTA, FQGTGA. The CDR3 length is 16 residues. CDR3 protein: CASSLMGQGLTGELFF. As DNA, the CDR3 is TGTGCCAGCAGCTTAATGGGACAGGGGCTGACCGGGGAGCTGTTTTTT.

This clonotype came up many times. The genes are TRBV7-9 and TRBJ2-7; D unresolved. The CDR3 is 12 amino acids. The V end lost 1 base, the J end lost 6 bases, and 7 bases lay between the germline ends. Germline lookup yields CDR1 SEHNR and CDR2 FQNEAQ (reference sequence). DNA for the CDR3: TGTGCCAGCAGCTTAGTCGGTCTCGAGCAGTACTTC. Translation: CASSLVGLEQYF.

For the CDR3, the DNA is TGCGCCAGCAGCTTGGTGTCTAACACTGAAGCTTTCTTT. Its translation: CASSLVSNTEAFF. The rearrangement links TRBV5-1 to TRBJ1-1; no clear D. The V and J ends lost 0 bases and 2 bases respectively, with 5 bases between them. Germline CDR1 is SGHRS and CDR2 is YFSETQ. The CDR3 covers 13 residues.

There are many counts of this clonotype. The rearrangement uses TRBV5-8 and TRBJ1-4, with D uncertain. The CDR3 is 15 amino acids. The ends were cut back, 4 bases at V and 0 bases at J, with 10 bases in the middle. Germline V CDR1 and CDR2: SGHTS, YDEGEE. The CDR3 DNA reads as TGTGCCAGCAGCCGGACGGCGGCAACTAATGAAAAACTGTTTTTT. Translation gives CASSRTAATNEKLFF.

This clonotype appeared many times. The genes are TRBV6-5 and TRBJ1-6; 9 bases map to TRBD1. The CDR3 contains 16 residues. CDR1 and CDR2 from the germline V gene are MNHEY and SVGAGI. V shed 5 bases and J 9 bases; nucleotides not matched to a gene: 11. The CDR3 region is CASSHLPGQGPSPLHF. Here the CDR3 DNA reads TGTGCCAGCAGTCATCTACCGGGACAGGGTCCTTCACCCCTCCACTTT.

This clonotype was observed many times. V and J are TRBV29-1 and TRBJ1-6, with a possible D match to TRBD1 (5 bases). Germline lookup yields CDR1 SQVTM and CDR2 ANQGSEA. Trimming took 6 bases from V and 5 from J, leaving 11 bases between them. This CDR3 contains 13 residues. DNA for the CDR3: TGCAGCGTCGGGGAGGGGCATAATTCACCCCTCCACTTT. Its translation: CSVGEGHNSPLHF.

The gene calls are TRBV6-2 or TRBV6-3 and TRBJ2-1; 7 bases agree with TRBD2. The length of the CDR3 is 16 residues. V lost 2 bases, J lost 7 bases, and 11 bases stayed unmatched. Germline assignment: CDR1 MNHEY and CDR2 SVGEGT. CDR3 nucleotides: TGTGCCAGCAGTTACGGGATGGCGGGAGCGCGGAATGAGCAGTTCTTC. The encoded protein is CASSYGMAGARNEQFF.

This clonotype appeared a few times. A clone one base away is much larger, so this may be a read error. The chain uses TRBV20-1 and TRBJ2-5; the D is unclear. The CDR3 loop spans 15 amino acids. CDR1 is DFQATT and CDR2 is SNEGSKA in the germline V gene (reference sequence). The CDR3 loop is CSARDPREDQEAQYF. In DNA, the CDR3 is TGCAGTGCTAGAGATCCGCGTGAGGACCAAGAGGCCCAGTACTTC.